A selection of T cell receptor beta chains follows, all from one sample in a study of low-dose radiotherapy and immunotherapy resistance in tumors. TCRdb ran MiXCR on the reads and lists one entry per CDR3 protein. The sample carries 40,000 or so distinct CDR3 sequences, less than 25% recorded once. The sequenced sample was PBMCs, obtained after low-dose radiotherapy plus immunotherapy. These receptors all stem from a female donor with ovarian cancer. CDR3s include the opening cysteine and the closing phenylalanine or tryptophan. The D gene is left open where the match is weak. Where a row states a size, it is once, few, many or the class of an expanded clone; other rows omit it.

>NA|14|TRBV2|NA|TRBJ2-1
TGTGCCAGCAGTATTGAGGCGGGGATCGATGAGCAGTTCTTC
CASSIEAGIDEQFF
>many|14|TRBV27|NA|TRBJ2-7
TGTGCCAGCAGTAACTGGACACACTCCTACGAGCAGTACTTC
CASSNWTHSYEQYF
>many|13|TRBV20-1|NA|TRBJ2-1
TGCAGTGCTAGAGGGACAAGTAACAATGAGCAGTTCTTC
CSARGTSNNEQFF
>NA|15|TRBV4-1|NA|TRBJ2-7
TGCGCCAGCAGCCACCTACCCAGGGTGAAGGACGAGCAGTACTTC
CASSHLPRVKDEQYF
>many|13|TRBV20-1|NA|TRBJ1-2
TGCAGTGCTAGAGATTTGAGGAACTATGGCTACACCTTC
CSARDLRNYGYTF
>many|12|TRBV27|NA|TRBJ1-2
TGTGCCAGCAGTTCCCCCCACTATGGCTACACCTTC
CASSSPHYGYTF
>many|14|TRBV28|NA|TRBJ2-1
TGTGCCAGCAGTTTGATAGGTTCCTACAATGAGCAGTTCTTC
CASSLIGSYNEQFF
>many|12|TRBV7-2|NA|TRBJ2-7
TGTGCCAGCAGCTTAATGTCCTACGAGCAGTACTTC
CASSLMSYEQYF
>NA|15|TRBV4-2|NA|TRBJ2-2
TGTGCCAGCAGCCAAGGCGGGGCCGGCACCGGGGAGCTGTTTTTT
CASSQGGAGTGELFF
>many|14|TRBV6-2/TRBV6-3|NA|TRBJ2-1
TGTGCCAGCAAGCTAGGGATCTCCGGCAATGAGCGGTTCTTC
CASKLGISGNERFF
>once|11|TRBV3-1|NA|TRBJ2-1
TGTGCCAGTCGGCAAACGAATGAGCAGTTCTTC
CASRQTNEQFF
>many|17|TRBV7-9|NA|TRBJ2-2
TGTGCCAGCAGCTTGGGCGAGTTACCTCTAAACACCGGGGAGCTGTTTTTT
CASSLGELPLNTGELFF
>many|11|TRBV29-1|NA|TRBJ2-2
TGCAGCGGCGAGAACACCGGGGAGCTGTTTTTT
CSGENTGELFF
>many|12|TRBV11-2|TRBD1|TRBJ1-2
TGTGCCAGCAGCTTAGGGCAGGGGGCAAGGACCTTC
CASSLGQGARTF
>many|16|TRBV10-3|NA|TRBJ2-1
TGTGCCATCAGTGAGTCCCCGAGCTCCGGGGGCAATGAGCAGTTCTTC
CAISESPSSGGNEQFF
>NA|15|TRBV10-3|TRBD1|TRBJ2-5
TGTGCCATCAGTGATGGACAGGGGGGCGGAGAGACCCAGTACTTC
CAISDGQGGGETQYF
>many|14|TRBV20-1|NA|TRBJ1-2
TGCAGTGCTAGAGAGGTGGCCCTAGGGAATGGCTACACCTTC
CSAREVALGNGYTF
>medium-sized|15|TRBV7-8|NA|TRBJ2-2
TGTGCCAGCAGCTTAGTTAGCGGTCCCACCGGGGAGCTGTTTTTT
CASSLVSGPTGELFF
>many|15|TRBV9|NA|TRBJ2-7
TGTGCCAGCAGCGGCGGATCCCTGGGGTCCTACGAGCAGTACTTC
CASSGGSLGSYEQYF
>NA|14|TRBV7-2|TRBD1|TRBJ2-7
TGTGCCAGCAGCTTACCGACAGGGAGTAACGAGCAGTACTTC
CASSLPTGSNEQYF
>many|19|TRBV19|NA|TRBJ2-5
TGTGCCAGTAGTATAGTTGGGAATTGGGGACCTACGTCGAGAGAGACCCAGTACTTC
CASSIVGNWGPTSRETQYF
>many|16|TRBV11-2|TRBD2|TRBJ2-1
TGTGCCAGCAGCCCCCCACCGGGGGGAACCTACAATGAGCAGTTCTTC
CASSPPPGGTYNEQFF
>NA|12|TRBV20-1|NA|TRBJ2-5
TGCAGTGCCGCAGGGCAAGGAGAGACCCAGTACTTC
CSAAGQGETQYF
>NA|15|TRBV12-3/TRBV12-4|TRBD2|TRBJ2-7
TGTGCCAGCAGTTCCAGGGAGCGGGACTCCTACGAGCAGTACTTC
CASSSRERDSYEQYF
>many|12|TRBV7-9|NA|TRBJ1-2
TGTGCCAGCAGCTTATCAACCTATGGCTACACCTTC
CASSLSTYGYTF
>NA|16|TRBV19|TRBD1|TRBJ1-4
TGTGCCAGTATGCCGGCCCGGACAGGAAACAAAGAAAAACTGTTTTTT
CASMPARTGNKEKLFF
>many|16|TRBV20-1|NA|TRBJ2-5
TGCAGTGCTAGAGAGCTAACGGCAGGGTGGGAAGAGACCCAGTACTTC
CSARELTAGWEETQYF
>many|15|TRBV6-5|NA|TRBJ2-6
TGTGCCAGCAGTTACTTTGCTCGTGGGGCCAACGTCCTGACTTTC
CASSYFARGANVLTF